Each of the 10 T cell receptor beta chains below was sequenced from the same sample in a study of read filtering for tumor transcriptome and immune sequencing. From 400 to 450 ng of RNA, a library with molecular barcoded alpha/delta and beta/gamma adaptors was made. TCRdb re-called the reads with MiXCR, one entry per CDR3 protein. Of thousands of distinct CDR3 sequences in the sample, around a sixth were seen once. Sequenced input: a population of CD138-negative cells sorted from bone marrow. The source of these receptors is a donor at least 40 years old with multiple myeloma.

This clonotype was recorded at least ten times. A much larger clone lies one base from this, so it may be a read error. The CDR3 DNA sequence: TGTGCCAGCAGCTCCAACAGGGGGCTCGATGAAAAACTGTGTTTT. Encoded protein: CASSSNRGLDEKLCF. The chain joins TRBV5-4 to TRBJ1-4, with TRBD1 matching 9 bases. Germline V lookup: CDR1 SGHNT, CDR2 YYREEE (reference sequence). This CDR3 is 15 amino acids long.

This clonotype has a count of ten or more. The V and J genes are TRBV20-1 and TRBJ2-7; 7 bases are a match to TRBD1. The germline V gene encodes CDR1 DFQATT and CDR2 SNEGSKA (reference sequence). V shed 4 bases and J 2 bases; nucleotides not matched to a gene: 11. The CDR3 spans 15 residues. CDR3 DNA sequence: TGCAGTGCTACTCCTCCGGACAGGTTGGCCTACGAGCAGTACTTC. Translated: CSATPPDRLAYEQYF.

Points on this clonotype: A much larger clone lies one base from this, so it may be a read error. The rearrangement links TRBV5-5 to TRBJ2-5; 8 nucleotides align to TRBD2. This CDR3 contains 15 residues. The ends lost 7 bases at V and 5 bases at J; junction bases unmatched: 13. Germline V gene lookup returns CDR1 SGHKS and CDR2 YYEKEE (reference sequence). The CDR3 here is CASCWPGGRHETQYF. CDR3 coding DNA: TGTGCCAGCTGCTGGCCGGGGGGGAGGCACGAGACCCAGTACTTC.

This clonotype qualifies as medium-sized. The genes are TRBV20-1 and TRBJ2-1, with 9 bases that match TRBD2. CDR3 length equals 15 residues. The germline CDR1 and CDR2 sequences are DFQATT and SNEGSKA (reference sequence). V was clipped by 6 bases and J by 4 bases; unmatched bases: 10. The CDR3 region has the DNA TGCAGTGCGGATACAAAGACTAGCGGATACAATGAGCAGTTCTTC. The encoded protein is CSADTKTSGYNEQFF.

This clonotype is categorized as hyperexpanded. V and J are TRBV7-9 and TRBJ2-3; 8 bases are shared with TRBD2. With 4 bases clipped from V and 6 bases from J, the junction kept 15 bases outside the gene matches. The CDR3 is 17 residues long. Germline CDR1 is SEHNR and CDR2 is FQNEAQ (reference sequence). The CDR3 DNA is TGTGCCAGCAGCTCGACCCTCGGAGCGGGAGTATTGGATACGCAGTATTTT. Translation gives CASSSTLGAGVLDTQYF.

This clonotype showed up many times. V is TRBV20-1 and J is TRBJ2-2, with D possibly being TRBD1 (5 bases). The CDR3 is 15 residues long. Germline CDR1 DFQATT, CDR2 SNEGSKA (reference sequence). Trimming removed 5 bases at V and 3 bases at J, with 16 bases between. CDR3 bases: TGCAGTGCTTTCCCCCAGGGAACGGACACCGGGGAGCTGTTTTTT. Protein: CSAFPQGTDTGELFF.

By share of the sample, this clonotype is medium-sized (0.01 to 0.1%). The chain is built from TRBV7-8 and TRBJ2-1, with a possible D match to TRBD2 (6 bases). V lost 1 base, J lost 6 bases, and 22 bases lay in between. CDR1 SGHVS and CDR2 FQNEAQ come from the germline V gene. CDR3 length: 18 residues. The CDR3 protein is CASSLEESERLVSNEQFF. In DNA form, the CDR3 reads TGTGCCAGCAGCTTAGAGGAAAGTGAGAGACTAGTCAGCAATGAGCAGTTCTTC. The entire variable domain, with the rest obtained from reference TRBV7-8 and TRBJ2-1, is as follows: GAGVSQSPRYKVAKRGQDVALRCDPISGHVSLFWYQQALGQGPEFLTYFQNEAQLDKSGLPSDRFFAERPEGSVSTLKIQRTQQEDSAVYLCASSLEESERLVSNEQFFGPGTRLTVL.

This clonotype was observed many times. The rearrangement uses TRBV7-9 and TRBJ2-2; 7 nucleotides align to TRBD1. CDR3 length: 16 amino acids. Germline loops: CDR1 SEHNR, CDR2 FQNEAQ (reference sequence). V was pared by 4 bases and J by 2 bases, with 7 bases of the junction left unmatched. CDR3 amino acids: CASSSITGANTGELFF. In DNA, the CDR3 is TGTGCCAGCAGCTCTATCACAGGGGCCAACACCGGGGAGCTGTTTTTT. Combining the CDR3 with reference TRBV7-9 and TRBJ2-2 gives the whole variable domain DTGVSQNPRHKITKRGQNVTFRCDPISEHNRLYWYRQTLGQGPEFLTYFQNEAQLEKSRLLSDRFSAERPKGSFSTLEIQRTEQGDSAMYLCASSSITGANTGELFFGEGSRLTVL.

The V and J genes are TRBV5-1 and TRBJ2-5, with a possible D match to TRBD2 (5 bases). Trimming removed 4 bases at V and 1 base at J, with 11 bases between. The germline V gene encodes CDR1 SGHRS and CDR2 YFSETQ. The length of the CDR3 is 14 residues. CDR3 bases: TGCGCCAGCAGCCCGGGAAGCGGCCAAGAGACCCAGTACTTC. Translating it yields CASSPGSGQETQYF. The entire variable domain, with the rest obtained from reference TRBV5-1 and TRBJ2-5, is as follows: KAGVTQTPRYLIKTRGQQVTLSCSPISGHRSVSWYQQTPGQGLQFLFEYFSETQRNKGNFPGRFSGRQFSNSRSEMNVSTLELGDSALYLCASSPGSGQETQYFGPGTRLLVL.

This clonotype came up many times. This may be a read error: a much more frequent sequence differs by one nucleotide. The chain carries TRBV29-1 and TRBJ1-4; D uncertain. CDR1 is SQVTM, CDR2 ANQGSEA, per germline. This CDR3 spans 10 amino acids. The CDR3 DNA follows: TGCAGCGTTAGAGAGGGAAAACGGTTTTTT. As protein: CSVREGKRFF.